This T cell receptor beta chain was found in a study of post-analysis software for immune sequencing data. Study-wide results and limits: Compared with controls, patients had more of five or six TRBV segments, including TRBV5-6, TRBV5-1 and TRBV20-1. Normalized Chao1 diversity was significantly lower in multiple sclerosis patients than in controls. Strong co-clustering by F measure was seen for same-batch samples.

CDR1 is SQVTM, CDR2 ANQGSEA, per germline. V lost 7 bases, J lost 0 bases, and 14 bases stayed unmatched. The CDR3 has 17 residues. Unique-molecular-identifier-tagged TCR beta cDNA libraries were used. From 1 to 10 million T cells, 500,000 or so cDNA molecules were obtained. TCRdb ran MiXCR on the PCR reads and lists one entry per CDR3 protein. The sample has a few hundred thousand distinct CDR3 sequences; roughly 34% are singletons. This clonotype was counted between two and nine times. The antigen is unknown. Input material: blood. This chain joins TRBV29-1 and TRBJ1-2, with 10 bases that match TRBD1. The TCR originated in a girl between 2 and 17 years old with multiple sclerosis. This chain's CDR3 is CSALARDRGIANYGYTF. The CDR3 nucleotides are TGCAGCGCCCTCGCGAGGGACAGGGGAATAGCTAACTATGGCTACACCTTC.